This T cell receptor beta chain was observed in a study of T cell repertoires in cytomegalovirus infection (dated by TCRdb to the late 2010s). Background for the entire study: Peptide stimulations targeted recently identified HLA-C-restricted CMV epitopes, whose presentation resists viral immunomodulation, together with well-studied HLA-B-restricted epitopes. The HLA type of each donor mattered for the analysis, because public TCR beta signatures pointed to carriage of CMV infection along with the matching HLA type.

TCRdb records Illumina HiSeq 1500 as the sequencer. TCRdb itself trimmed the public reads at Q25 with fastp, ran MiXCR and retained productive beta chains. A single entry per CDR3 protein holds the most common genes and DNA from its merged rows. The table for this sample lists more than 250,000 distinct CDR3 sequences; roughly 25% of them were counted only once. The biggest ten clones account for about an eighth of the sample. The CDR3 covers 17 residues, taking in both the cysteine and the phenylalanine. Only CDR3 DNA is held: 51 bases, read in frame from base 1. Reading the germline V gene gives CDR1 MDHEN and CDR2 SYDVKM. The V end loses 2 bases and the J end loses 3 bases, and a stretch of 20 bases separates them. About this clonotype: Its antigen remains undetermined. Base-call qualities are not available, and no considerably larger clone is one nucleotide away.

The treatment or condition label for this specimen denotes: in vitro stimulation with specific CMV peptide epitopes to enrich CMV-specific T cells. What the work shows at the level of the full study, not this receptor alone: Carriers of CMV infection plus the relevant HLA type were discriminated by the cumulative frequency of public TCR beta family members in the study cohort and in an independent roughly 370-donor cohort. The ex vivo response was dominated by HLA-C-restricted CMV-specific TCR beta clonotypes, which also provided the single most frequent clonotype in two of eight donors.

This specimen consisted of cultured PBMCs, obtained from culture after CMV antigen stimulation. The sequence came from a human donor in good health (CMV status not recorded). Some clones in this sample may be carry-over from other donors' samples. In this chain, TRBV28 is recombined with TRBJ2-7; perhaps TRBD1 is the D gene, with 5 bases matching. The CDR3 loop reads CASSLKGRDWSYYEQYF. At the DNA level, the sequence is TGTGCCAGCAGTTTAAAGGGCAGGGATTGGTCCTACTACGAGCAGTACTTC.